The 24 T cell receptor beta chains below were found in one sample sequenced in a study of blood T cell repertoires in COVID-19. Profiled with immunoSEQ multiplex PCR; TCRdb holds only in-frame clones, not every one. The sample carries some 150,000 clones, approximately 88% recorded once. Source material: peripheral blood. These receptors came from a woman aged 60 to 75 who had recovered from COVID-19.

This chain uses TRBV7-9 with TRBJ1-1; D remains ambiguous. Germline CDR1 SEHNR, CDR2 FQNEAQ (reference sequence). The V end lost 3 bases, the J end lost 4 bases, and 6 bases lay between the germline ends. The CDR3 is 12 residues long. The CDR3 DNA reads TGTGCCAGCAGCTTTGAGTCCACTGAAGCTTTCTTT. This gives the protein CASSFESTEAFF.

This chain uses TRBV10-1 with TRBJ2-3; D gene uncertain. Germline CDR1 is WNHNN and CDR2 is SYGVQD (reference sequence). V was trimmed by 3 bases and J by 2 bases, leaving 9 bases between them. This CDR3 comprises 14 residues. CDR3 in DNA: TGCGCCAGCAGTGACAGACAACTCACAGATACGCAGTATTTT. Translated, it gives CASSDRQLTDTQYF.

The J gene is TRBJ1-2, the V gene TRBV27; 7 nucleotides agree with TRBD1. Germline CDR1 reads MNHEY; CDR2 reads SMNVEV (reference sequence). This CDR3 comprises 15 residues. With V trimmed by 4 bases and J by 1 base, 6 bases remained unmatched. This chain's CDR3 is CASSYDGTVNYGYTF. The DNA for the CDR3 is TGTGCCAGCAGTTACGATGGGACAGTTAACTATGGCTACACCTTC.

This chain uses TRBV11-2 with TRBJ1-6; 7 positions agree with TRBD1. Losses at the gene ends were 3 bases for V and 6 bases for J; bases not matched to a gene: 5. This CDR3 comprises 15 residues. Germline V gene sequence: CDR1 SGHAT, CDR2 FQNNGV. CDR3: CASSLFGTANSPLHF. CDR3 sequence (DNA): TGTGCCAGCAGCTTGTTCGGGACAGCTAATTCACCCCTCCACTTT.

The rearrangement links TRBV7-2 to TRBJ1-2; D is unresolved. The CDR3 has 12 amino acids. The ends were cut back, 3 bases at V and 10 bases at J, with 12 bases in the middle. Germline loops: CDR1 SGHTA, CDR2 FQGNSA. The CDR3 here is CASSFGARYYTF. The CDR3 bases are TGTGCCAGCAGCTTTGGAGCTCGTTACTACACCTTC.

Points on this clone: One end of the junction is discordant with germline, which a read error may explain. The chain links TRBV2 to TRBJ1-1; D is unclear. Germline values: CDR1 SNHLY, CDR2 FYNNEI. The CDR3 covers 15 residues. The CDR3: CVSSEARASGTEAFF. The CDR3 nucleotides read TGTGTCAGCAGTGAAGCGCGGGCCTCGGGCACTGAAGCTTTCTTT.

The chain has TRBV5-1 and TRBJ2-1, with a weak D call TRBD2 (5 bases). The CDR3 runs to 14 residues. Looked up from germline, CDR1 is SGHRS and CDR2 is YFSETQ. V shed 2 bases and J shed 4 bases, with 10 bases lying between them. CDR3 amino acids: CASSFGSQYNEQFF. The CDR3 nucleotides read TGCGCCAGCAGCTTTGGGAGCCAGTACAATGAGCAGTTCTTC.

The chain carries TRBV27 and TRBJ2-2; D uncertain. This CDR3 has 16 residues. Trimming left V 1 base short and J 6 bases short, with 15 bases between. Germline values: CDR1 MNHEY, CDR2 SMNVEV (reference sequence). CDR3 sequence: CASSLFGRNRAGELFF. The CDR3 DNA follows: TGTGCCAGCAGTTTATTCGGCAGGAATCGCGCCGGGGAGCTGTTTTTT.

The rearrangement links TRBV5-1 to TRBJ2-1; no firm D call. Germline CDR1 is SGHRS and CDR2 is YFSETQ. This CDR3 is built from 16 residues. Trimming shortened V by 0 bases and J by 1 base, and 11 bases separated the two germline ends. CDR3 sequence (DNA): TGCGCCAGCAGCTTGGTTGCCGGTAATTCCTACAATGAGCAGTTCTTC. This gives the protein CASSLVAGNSYNEQFF.

CDR3 DNA sequence: TGTGCCAGCAGTGAAGCCCTGGGACATCCGGCTTTCTTT. It translates to CASSEALGHPAFF. This chain connects TRBV6-1 to TRBJ1-1; maybe TRBD1 (6 bases). Per germline, CDR1 MNHNS and CDR2 SASEGT. Deletions cut 0 bases from V and 11 bases from J, with 13 bases between. The CDR3 is 13 amino acids.

The CDR3 spells CASSFRDRSYEQYF. In DNA, the CDR3 is TGTGCCAGCAGCTTTAGGGACAGATCCTACGAGCAGTACTTC. This chain connects TRBV5-6 to TRBJ2-7, with 7 bases fitting TRBD1. There are 14 residues in the CDR3. Germline V gene data show CDR1 as SGHDT and CDR2 as YYEEEE. V trimming: 2 bases; J trimming: 1 base; junction bases outside the gene matches: 3.

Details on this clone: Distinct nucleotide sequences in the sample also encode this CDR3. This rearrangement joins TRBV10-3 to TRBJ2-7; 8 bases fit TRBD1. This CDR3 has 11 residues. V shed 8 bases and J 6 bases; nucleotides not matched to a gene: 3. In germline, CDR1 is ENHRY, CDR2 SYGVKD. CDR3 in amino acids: CAIRTGSEQYF. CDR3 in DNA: TGTGCCATCCGGACAGGGAGCGAGCAGTACTTC.

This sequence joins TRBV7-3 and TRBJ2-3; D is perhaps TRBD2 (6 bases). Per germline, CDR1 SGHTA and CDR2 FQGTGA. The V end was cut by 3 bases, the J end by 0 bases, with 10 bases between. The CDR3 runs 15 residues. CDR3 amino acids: CASSFAGISTDTQYF. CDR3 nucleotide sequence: TGTGCCAGCAGCTTTGCGGGGATTAGCACAGATACGCAGTATTTT.

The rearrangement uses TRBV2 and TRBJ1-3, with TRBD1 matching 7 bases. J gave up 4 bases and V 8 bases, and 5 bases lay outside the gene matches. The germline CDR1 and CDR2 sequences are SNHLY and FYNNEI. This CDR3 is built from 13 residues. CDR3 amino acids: CASGPTGGNTIYF. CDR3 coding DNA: TGTGCCAGCGGACCGACAGGGGGAAACACCATATATTTT. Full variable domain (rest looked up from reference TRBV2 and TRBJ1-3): EPEVTQTPSHQVTQMGQEVILRCVPISNHLYFYWYRQILGQKVEFLVSFYNNEISEKSEIFDDQFSVERPDGSNFTLKIRSTKLEDSAMYFCASGPTGGNTIYFGEGSWLTVV.

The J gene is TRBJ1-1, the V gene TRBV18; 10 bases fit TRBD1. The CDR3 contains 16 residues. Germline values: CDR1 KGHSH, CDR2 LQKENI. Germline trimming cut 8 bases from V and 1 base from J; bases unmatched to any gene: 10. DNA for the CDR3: TGTGCCAGCGGCCGGGACAGGGGTGAATCGAACACTGAAGCTTTCTTT. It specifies CASGRDRGESNTEAFF.

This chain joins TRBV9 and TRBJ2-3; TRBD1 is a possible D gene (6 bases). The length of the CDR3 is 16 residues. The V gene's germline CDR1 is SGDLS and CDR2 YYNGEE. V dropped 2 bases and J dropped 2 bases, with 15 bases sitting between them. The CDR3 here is CASSVNAAGVTDTQYF. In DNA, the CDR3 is TGTGCCAGCAGCGTCAACGCGGCAGGGGTCACAGATACGCAGTATTTT.

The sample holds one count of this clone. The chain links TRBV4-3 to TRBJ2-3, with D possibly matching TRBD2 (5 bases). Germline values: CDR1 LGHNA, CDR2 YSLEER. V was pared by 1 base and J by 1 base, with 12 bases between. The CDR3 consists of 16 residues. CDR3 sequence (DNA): TGCGCCAGCAGCCAAGTCACCGGGGTGGGCACAGATACGCAGTATTTT. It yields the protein CASSQVTGVGTDTQYF.

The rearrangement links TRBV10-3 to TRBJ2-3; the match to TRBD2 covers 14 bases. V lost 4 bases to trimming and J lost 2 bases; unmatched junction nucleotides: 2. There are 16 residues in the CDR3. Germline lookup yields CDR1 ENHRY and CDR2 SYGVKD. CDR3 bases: TGTGCCATCAGTGGACTAGCGGGGGGGCTCACAGATACGCAGTATTTT. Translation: CAISGLAGGLTDTQYF.

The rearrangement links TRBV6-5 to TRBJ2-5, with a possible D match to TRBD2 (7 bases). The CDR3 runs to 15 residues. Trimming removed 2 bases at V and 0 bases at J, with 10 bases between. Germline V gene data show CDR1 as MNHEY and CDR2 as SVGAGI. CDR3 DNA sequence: TGTGCCAGCAGTTACGGGAGGGGGGACCAAGAGACCCAGTACTTC. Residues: CASSYGRGDQETQYF.

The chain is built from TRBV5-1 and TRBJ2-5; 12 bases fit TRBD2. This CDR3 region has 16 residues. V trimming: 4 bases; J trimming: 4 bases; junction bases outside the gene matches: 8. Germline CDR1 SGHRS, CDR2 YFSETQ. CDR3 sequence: CASSPGLAGFRETQYF. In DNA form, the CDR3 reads TGCGCCAGCAGCCCAGGACTAGCGGGGTTCCGAGAGACCCAGTACTTC.

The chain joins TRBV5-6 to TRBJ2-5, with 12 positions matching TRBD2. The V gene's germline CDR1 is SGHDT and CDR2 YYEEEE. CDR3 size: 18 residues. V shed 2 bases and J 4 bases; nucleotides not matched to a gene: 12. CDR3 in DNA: TGTGCCAGCAGCTTCGAGGCTCTAGCGGGGGGGCGGACAGAGACCCAGTACTTC. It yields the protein CASSFEALAGGRTETQYF.

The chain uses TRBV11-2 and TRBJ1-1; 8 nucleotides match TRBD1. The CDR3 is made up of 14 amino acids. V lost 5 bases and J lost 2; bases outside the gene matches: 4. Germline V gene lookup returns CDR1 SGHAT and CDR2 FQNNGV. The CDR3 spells CASSRGQVNTEAFF. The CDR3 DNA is TGTGCCAGCAGCAGGGGACAGGTTAACACTGAAGCTTTCTTT.

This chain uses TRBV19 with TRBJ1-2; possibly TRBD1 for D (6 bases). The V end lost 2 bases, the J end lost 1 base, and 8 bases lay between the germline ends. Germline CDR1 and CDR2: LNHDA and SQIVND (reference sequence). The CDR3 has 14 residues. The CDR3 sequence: CASSIQGNNYGYTF. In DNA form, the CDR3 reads TGTGCCAGTAGTATACAGGGGAATAACTATGGCTACACCTTC.

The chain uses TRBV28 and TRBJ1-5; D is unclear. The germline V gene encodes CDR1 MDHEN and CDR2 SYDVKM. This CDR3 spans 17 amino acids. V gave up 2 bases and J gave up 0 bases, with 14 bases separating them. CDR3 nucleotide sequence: TGTGCCAGCAGTTTAGGAGGGAGCTTCCATAGCAATCAGCCCCAGCATTTT. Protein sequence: CASSLGGSFHSNQPQHF.